This TCR beta chain was recorded in a study of T cell changes during pregnancy in multiple sclerosis. This table comes from immunoSEQ multiplex PCR, and its TCRdb copy is limited to in-frame clones, with some not included. Of under 35,000 clones in the sample, more than 70% were seen once. Material: CD8+ T cells from peripheral blood mononuclear cells, obtained after pregnancy. This TCR derives from a female donor with multiple sclerosis, enrolled in a pregnancy study.

The CDR3 region has the DNA TGTGCCAGCAAACCCCGACGGGGGTTCGCGTACGAGCAGTACTTC. It specifies CASKPRRGFAYEQYF. The rearrangement uses TRBV27 and TRBJ2-7, with a tentative D call TRBD2 (6 bases). The CDR3 sequence is 15 residues long. Trimming stripped 7 bases from V and 4 bases from J, with 20 bases between. Germline CDR1 is MNHEY and CDR2 is SMNVEV (reference sequence).